What follows are 21 T cell receptor beta chains derived from one specimen sequenced in a study of siplizumab effects on memory and regulatory T cells. Generated by immunoSEQ multiplex PCR, the TCRdb table keeps only in-frame clones and is missing some. The table shows some 100,000 clones, with over 95% occurring only once. The sample was naive CD4+ T cells sorted from blood. These receptors were taken from a human donor in good health.

V usage is TRBV20-1 and J usage is TRBJ1-1; a weak D match, TRBD1 (5 bases). The CDR3 sequence is 11 residues long. Germline-derived CDR1 and CDR2 are DFQATT and SNEGSKA (reference sequence). Trimming left V 3 bases short and J 12 bases short, with 14 bases between. CDR3 sequence (DNA): TGCAGTGCTAGTAGGGACGGCGTAACTTTCTTT. Protein: CSASRDGVTFF.

The rearrangement links TRBV30 to TRBJ1-1, with D unclear. Germline-derived CDR1 and CDR2 are GTSNPN and SVGIG (reference sequence). Trimming removed 4 bases from V and 1 base from J, with 13 bases in between. This CDR3 comprises 14 residues. CDR3 protein: CAWTSQSWNTEAFF. The CDR3 DNA reads TGTGCCTGGACCTCCCAGTCCTGGAACACTGAAGCTTTCTTT.

CDR3 sequence (DNA): TGTGCCTGGAGGCTAGCGGGGGCCTACGAGCAGTACTTC. Encoded protein: CAWRLAGAYEQYF. This chain connects TRBV30 to TRBJ2-7; 10 bases map to TRBD2. Trimming removed 3 bases from V and 2 bases from J; junction bases left unmatched: 1. CDR1 and CDR2 from the germline V gene are GTSNPN and SVGIG (reference sequence). There are 13 residues in the CDR3.

The CDR3 DNA is TGTGCCAGCACCCTAAGGACACTTTTGGGGACAGATACGCAGTATTTT. Translating gives CASTLRTLLGTDTQYF. The chain links TRBV28 to TRBJ2-3; D perhaps matches TRBD1 (5 bases). The germline CDR1 and CDR2 sequences are MDHEN and SYDVKM. The CDR3 spans 16 residues. V gave up 7 bases and J gave up 3 bases, with 20 bases separating them.

The chain has TRBV19 and TRBJ2-5; 9 bases agree with TRBD2. Germline assignment: CDR1 LNHDA and CDR2 SQIVND (reference sequence). The J segment lost 5 bases and the V segment lost 3 bases, leaving 7 bases of the junction unmatched. The CDR3 totals 15 residues. This CDR3 reads CASSIVAGGPETQYF. The CDR3 bases are TGTGCCAGTAGTATTGTCGCGGGGGGGCCTGAGACCCAGTACTTC.

The chain carries TRBV5-5 and TRBJ2-2; TRBD1 matches 7 bases. In germline, CDR1 is SGHKS, CDR2 YYEKEE (reference sequence). J gave up 5 bases and V 4 bases, and 5 bases lay outside the gene matches. The CDR3 length is 14 residues. This CDR3 reads CASSNRGSTGELFF. The CDR3 nucleotides are TGTGCCAGCAGCAACAGGGGATCAACCGGGGAGCTGTTTTTT.

This clone was counted a single time. J is TRBJ1-1 and V is TRBV7-9; D perhaps matches TRBD1 (5 bases). There are 18 residues in the CDR3. The germline CDR1 and CDR2 sequences are SEHNR and FQNEAQ (reference sequence). V was clipped by 0 bases and J by 0 bases, with 17 bases between them. CDR3 nucleotide sequence: TGTGCCAGCAGCTTAGCGCTTTACACTCAGGGCATGAACACTGAAGCTTTCTTT. Protein product: CASSLALYTQGMNTEAFF.

V is TRBV19 and J is TRBJ2-5; 11 bases fit TRBD2. Germline CDR1 is LNHDA and CDR2 is SQIVND (reference sequence). CDR3 length equals 15 residues. With V trimmed by 5 bases and J by 5 bases, 7 bases remained unmatched. The CDR3 region is CASSSSSGGPETQYF. The CDR3 DNA reads as TGTGCCAGTAGTTCTTCTAGCGGGGGGCCGGAGACCCAGTACTTC.

V is TRBV5-6 and J is TRBJ2-3; D call uncertain. Between the trimmed V and J ends, which lost 0 bases and 6 bases, there was a span of 5 bases. Germline CDR1 is SGHDT and CDR2 is YYEEEE. This CDR3 has 12 residues. The CDR3 sequence is CASSLVGDTQYF. Here the CDR3 DNA reads TGTGCCAGCAGCTTGGTAGGGGATACGCAGTATTTT.

DNA of the CDR3: TGTGCCAGCCATCGGGGGGCGGGTGTGAAGAACACTGAAGCTTTCTTT. This translates into CASHRGAGVKNTEAFF. The V and J genes are TRBV5-6 and TRBJ1-1, with D maybe TRBD1 (6 bases). Germline assignment: CDR1 SGHDT and CDR2 YYEEEE. Trimming cost V 7 bases and J 1 base, with 20 bases left between them. The CDR3 consists of 16 residues.

The chain is built from TRBV6-6 and TRBJ2-1; D gene uncertain. Germline CDR1 reads MNHNY; CDR2 reads SVGAGI (reference sequence). There are 13 residues in the CDR3. Trimming stripped 8 bases from V and 2 bases from J, with 10 bases between. The CDR3 here is CASGVNPYNEQFF. CDR3 nucleotides: TGTGCCAGCGGCGTTAATCCCTACAATGAGCAGTTCTTC.

The chain recombines TRBV6-1 with TRBJ2-7; 9 bases fit TRBD2. The trim removed 0 bases at V and 3 bases at J, leaving 6 bases unmatched. In germline, CDR1 is MNHNS, CDR2 SASEGT. CDR3 length: 16 amino acids. CDR3 residues: CASSEARGGAIYEQYF. The CDR3 nucleotides read TGTGCCAGCAGTGAAGCGCGGGGGGGGGCCATCTACGAGCAGTACTTC.

V and J are TRBV7-9 and TRBJ1-3; D is unclear. The V gene lost 3 bases and the J gene lost 4 bases, with 16 bases spanning the gap. Germline-derived CDR1 and CDR2 are SEHNR and FQNEAQ (reference sequence). The CDR3 spans 16 residues. The CDR3: CASSFGPDPKGNTIYF. The CDR3, as DNA: TGTGCCAGCAGCTTCGGTCCGGACCCGAAAGGAAACACCATATATTTT.

CDR3 nucleotides: TGTGCCAGCAGCCCACCAGGGGAGAGCTATGGCTACACCTTC. Its translation is CASSPPGESYGYTF. The chain combines TRBV5-4 with TRBJ1-2; perhaps TRBD1 as D (6 bases). V gave up 4 bases and J gave up 4 bases, with 14 bases separating them. The CDR3 spans 14 residues. Germline V gene lookup returns CDR1 SGHNT and CDR2 YYREEE (reference sequence).

The chain links TRBV12-5 to TRBJ2-2; D unresolved. The germline V and J ends were trimmed by 3 bases and 6 bases, with 14 bases remaining between them. The germline gives CDR1 LGHNT, CDR2 FRNRAP. CDR3 length: 15 amino acids. CDR3 nucleotide sequence: TGTGCTAGTGGTTTACTATCGTGGGTTCCCGGGGAGCTGTTTTTT. Its translation: CASGLLSWVPGELFF.

This clone was detected once. The chain employs TRBV5-6 and TRBJ1-1; 10 nucleotides match TRBD1. J lost 8 bases, V lost 6 bases, and 10 bases had no gene match. This CDR3 has 14 amino acids. Germline CDR1 and CDR2: SGHDT and YYEEEE. CDR3 residues: CASTPTGGRREAFF. CDR3 coding DNA: TGTGCCAGCACTCCGACAGGGGGCCGCCGAGAAGCTTTCTTT. Supplemented by reference TRBV5-6 and TRBJ1-1, the full variable domain reads DAGVTQSPTHLIKTRGQQVTLRCSPKSGHDTVSWYQQALGQGPQFIFQYYEEEERQRGNFPDRFSGHQFPNYSSELNVNALLLGDSALYLCASTPTGGRREAFFGQGTRLTVV.

The table lists this clone with a count of one. V and J are TRBV4-3 and TRBJ2-2, with D possibly being TRBD1 (7 bases). Germline V gene sequence: CDR1 LGHNA, CDR2 YSLEER. V was shortened by 4 bases and J by 1 base, with 10 bases between the two germline ends. The CDR3 contains 15 residues. CDR3 amino acids: CASSPGGLNTGELFF. In DNA form, the CDR3 reads TGCGCCAGCAGCCCAGGGGGGTTGAACACCGGGGAGCTGTTTTTT.

The chain couples TRBV19 to TRBJ2-5; TRBD1 matches 7 bases. With 3 bases clipped from V and 3 bases from J, the junction kept 1 base outside the gene matches. The CDR3 totals 13 residues. Looked up from germline, CDR1 is LNHDA and CDR2 is SQIVND (reference sequence). The CDR3 DNA reads TGTGCCAGTAGTATGGGGACAGAAGAGACCCAGTACTTC. This encodes CASSMGTEETQYF.

The CDR3 protein is CASSLIPDQREKLFF. CDR3 bases: TGCGCCAGCAGCTTAATTCCAGATCAGAGAGAAAAACTGTTTTTT. The chain is built from TRBV5-1 and TRBJ1-4, with D unclear. Trimming cost V 2 bases and J 8 bases, with 16 bases left between them. This CDR3 region has 15 residues. The germline CDR1 and CDR2 sequences are SGHRS and YFSETQ.

The rearrangement links TRBV5-6 to TRBJ1-1, with 9 bases identical to TRBD1. V dropped 4 bases and J dropped 5; count of bases not matched to a gene: 3. Germline-derived CDR1 and CDR2 are SGHDT and YYEEEE. This CDR3 contains 13 residues. CDR3 loop: CASSGDRVTEAFF. The CDR3 bases are TGTGCCAGCAGCGGGGACAGGGTAACTGAAGCTTTCTTT. The whole variable domain, remainder taken from reference TRBV5-6 and TRBJ1-1, is DAGVTQSPTHLIKTRGQQVTLRCSPKSGHDTVSWYQQALGQGPQFIFQYYEEEERQRGNFPDRFSGHQFPNYSSELNVNALLLGDSALYLCASSGDRVTEAFFGQGTRLTVV.

The table lists this clone with a few counts. This rearrangement joins TRBV29-1 to TRBJ1-3; D remains ambiguous. Germline CDR1 is SQVTM and CDR2 is ANQGSEA. V lost 2 bases to trimming and J lost 0 bases, with 5 bases between them. This CDR3 spans 13 amino acids. The CDR3 DNA is TGCAGCGTTGAAAGAGCCTCTGGAAACACCATATATTTT. This encodes CSVERASGNTIYF.